Listed here is a single T cell receptor beta chain. This clonotype was counted at least ten times. No antigen is known for it. No much larger clone exists at a distance of one base, and base qualities are not known. TCR beta CDR3 regions were amplified from RNA transcripts. For the first round of RT-PCR on the TCR CDR3, the HTBI primer set was used together with the Qiagen OneStep RT-PCR kit. A second multiplex PCR round built the libraries, followed by size selection and purification. The libraries were sequenced on an Illumina HiSeq2000 using paired-end 100 bp reads. The authors' analysis ran thus. SOAPnuke was used to process the raw data, with reads discarded if the reads contained adapters or uncalled bases, had a mean Phred below 15, or lacked an exact constant-primer or identifier match. High-quality paired reads were merged with COPE v1.2.5, and unique nucleotide sequences were defined as clonotypes. MiTCR v1.1 was used to align the clonotypes against IMGT TRBV, TRBD and TRBJ reference segments. Analysis was restricted to V-J combinations with a frequency above 0.0001, which covered about 99% of repertoires. The TCS score was defined as the ratio of F50 (clonal expansion) to E x V (chaos), calculated using BLOSUM62-based TCRdist between CDR3 peptides within each V-J. Welch's t-statistics and random forest reduced approximately 520 V-J features to roughly 13, which were used in a naive Bayes classifier (R e1071). In-frame beta chains were kept once TCRdb had trimmed the public reads at Q25 with fastp and called clones with MiXCR. Here each entry gathers all rows of one CDR3 protein and keeps the most common genes and DNA. The V and J calls shown here were made by TCRdb, not taken from the authors' results. Here the sample has under 400,000 distinct CDR3 sequences; under 25% occur a single time. Around half of the sample comes from the top ten.

Stable Graves' hyperthyroidism was defined as the absence of progression to ophthalmopathy over 18 months of follow-up. Hyperthyroidism patients were newly diagnosed, with disease duration under 2 months, and aged 18 to 65 years. The study excluded patients with uncontrolled infections, other autoimmune diseases, pregnancy or lactation. Clinical symptoms, serum thyroxine and TRAb, thyroid ultrasound, and orbital computed tomography formed the basis for the diagnoses. PBMCs were isolated from more than 8 ml of fresh peripheral blood by Ficoll-Paque density gradient centrifugation. Total RNA was extracted with Trizol reagent, and quality was checked on an Agilent 2100 Bioanalyzer. This entry comes from a study of T cells in Graves' hyperthyroidism and ophthalmopathy (dated by TCRdb to between 2018 and 2021). Study-level background: Peripheral blood samples were taken at initial diagnosis, before any treatment was given. For training and testing, the 100 or so patients in the discovery cohort were randomly divided in a 7:3 ratio. Thyroid tissue and blood T-cell repertoires from six or seven Graves' hyperthyroidism patients were also compared in the study. After blood sampling, hyperthyroidism patients were treated with methimazole at a starting dose of 30 mg daily, and ophthalmopathy patients were treated with high-dose intravenous methylprednisolone. According to the paper, TCR Vbeta CDR3 sequencing was carried out on about 140 peripheral blood samples, which came from under 50 ophthalmopathy, roughly 75 hyperthyroidism and around 17 progressor patients. A discovery cohort of 95 to 100 patients, 43 with Graves' ophthalmopathy and 57 with stable Graves' hyperthyroidism, was used to find distinguishing TCR V-J signatures. An independent validation cohort of around 19 hyperthyroidism patients and about 15 patients who later progressed to ophthalmopathy tested prospective prediction of ophthalmopathy.

Its CDR3 holds 14 amino acids, cysteine through phenylalanine. Only the CDR3 DNA stays, 42 bases, in frame from base 1. V ends up 3 bases short and J 4 bases short, with an unmatched junction base count of 4. General study outcomes and caveats: No statistical method was used to set the sample size in advance, and investigators knew the group allocation. Ophthalmopathy was separated from stable hyperthyroidism by a 13 V-J signature model, with 87.88% sensitivity and about 84% specificity obtained in cross-validation and 80%/75% obtained in testing. During validation, the model predicted progression to ophthalmopathy a median of approximately 7 months ahead of onset, with 60% to 71% sensitivity and around 73% specificity. Most expanded thyroid clonotypes (frequency above 0.001) were also detected in blood, a finding suggesting that blood repertoires may reflect thyroid immune responses.

The receptor comes from a woman in her fifties or sixties with Graves' hyperthyroidism. The rearranged segments are TRBV12-3 or TRBV12-4 and TRBJ2-3; TRBD2 fits 7 bases in the junction. Sequencing input: blood. The nucleotide sequence is TGTGCCAGCAGTTTTAAGAGCGGGGCAGATACGCAGTATTTT. It specifies CASSFKSGADTQYF.